The 29 T cell receptor beta chains below were found in one sample sequenced in a study of blood T cell repertoires in COVID-19. Data came from immunoSEQ multiplex PCR; TCRdb stores just in-frame clones and leaves some out. The repertoire holds 85,000 to 120,000 clones, with 84% as singletons. Source material: peripheral blood. The receptors originated from a human donor in a cohort sampled during active COVID-19.

The chain joins TRBV12-5 to TRBJ2-3; D gene uncertain. The length of the CDR3 is 14 residues. Germline V gives CDR1 LGHNT, CDR2 FRNRAP. V gave up 2 bases and J gave up 2 bases, with 8 bases separating them. For the CDR3, the DNA is TGTGCTAGTGGTTTGAGTCCAGTCACAGATACGCAGTATTTT. Protein: CASGLSPVTDTQYF.

This sequence joins TRBV11-2 and TRBJ2-3; 9 bases are a match to TRBD2. With V trimmed by 2 bases and J by 4 bases, 7 bases remained unmatched. The CDR3 loop spans 16 amino acids. The V gene's germline CDR1 is SGHAT and CDR2 FQNNGV. The CDR3 spells CASSLLGGGASDTQYF. The CDR3 DNA follows: TGTGCCAGCAGCTTATTGGGCGGGGGGGCCTCAGATACGCAGTATTTT.

The J gene is TRBJ1-4, the V gene TRBV30; no reliable D call. Germline lookup yields CDR1 GTSNPN and CDR2 SVGIG (reference sequence). Between the trimmed V and J ends, which lost 2 bases and 0 bases, there was a span of 10 bases. The CDR3 runs to 15 residues. In DNA form, the CDR3 reads TGTGCCTGGAGTCGAGACTCTGCAACTAATGAAAAACTGTTTTTT. Its translation: CAWSRDSATNEKLFF.

This chain uses TRBV5-4 with TRBJ1-2; 8 bases map to TRBD1. J was trimmed by 6 bases and V by 4 bases; bases with no gene match: 14. From germline, CDR1 is SGHNT and CDR2 YYREEE (reference sequence). The CDR3 contains 16 residues. The DNA of the CDR3 is TGTGCCAGCAGCCGACCGACCAGACAGGGGTACAATGGCTACACCTTC. Amino acids: CASSRPTRQGYNGYTF.

This rearrangement joins TRBV6-5 to TRBJ2-2; TRBD1 aligns across 8 bases. Germline CDR1 and CDR2: MNHEY and SVGAGI. Trimming took 2 bases from V and 5 from J; bases not matched to a gene: 1. The CDR3 length is 14 residues. The CDR3 region is CASSYRDRTGELFF. CDR3 coding DNA: TGTGCCAGCAGTTACCGGGACAGGACCGGGGAGCTGTTTTTT.

This chain joins TRBV6-4 and TRBJ2-6; TRBD1 is a possible D gene (5 bases). From germline, CDR1 is MRHNA and CDR2 SNTAGT. CDR3 length equals 15 residues. The V and J ends lost 6 bases and 4 bases respectively, with 13 bases between them. CDR3 in DNA: TGTGCCAGCAGCGACCCAGGGTCCGGGGCCAACGTCCTGACTTTC. This translates into CASSDPGSGANVLTF.

DNA of the CDR3: TGTGCCAGCAGCTTTAACGGTAACGTCCTGACTTTC. It specifies CASSFNGNVLTF. The chain joins TRBV11-2 to TRBJ2-6; D is uncertain. V lost 3 bases and J lost 10, with 7 bases in between. The CDR3 spans 12 residues. Per the germline V gene, CDR1 is SGHAT and CDR2 is FQNNGV.

The rearrangement links TRBV7-2 to TRBJ2-7; D is unresolved. The CDR3 is made up of 17 amino acids. CDR1 and CDR2 from the germline V gene are SGHTA and FQGNSA. Trimming took 1 base from V and 4 from J, leaving 20 bases between them. CDR3 protein: CASSLDGVGRPSYEQYF. CDR3 coding DNA: TGTGCCAGCAGCTTAGATGGTGTGGGCAGGCCTTCATACGAGCAGTACTTC.

The V and J genes are TRBV7-3 and TRBJ2-5, with TRBD1 matching over 10 bases. V shed 3 bases, J shed 2 bases, and the junction held 3 bases outside the gene matches. This CDR3 is 15 amino acids long. Germline V gives CDR1 SGHTA, CDR2 FQGTGA. DNA of the CDR3: TGTGCCAGCAGCTTGACAGGGGGCTTACAAGAGACCCAGTACTTC. It translates to CASSLTGGLQETQYF.

The chain combines TRBV4-3 with TRBJ2-3, with D possibly TRBD1 on 5 matching bases. V lost 4 bases, J lost 6 bases, and 11 bases lay in between. This CDR3 has 13 amino acids. Looked up from germline, CDR1 is LGHNA and CDR2 is YSLEER. The DNA for the CDR3 is TGCGCCAGCAGCCGCCAGGGCGCGGATACGCAGTATTTT. Translated: CASSRQGADTQYF.

The chain joins TRBV7-9 to TRBJ2-5; TRBD1 matches at 9 bases. Germline V CDR1 and CDR2: SEHNR, FQNEAQ (reference sequence). V gave up 6 bases and J gave up 1 base; unmatched junction bases: 3. The CDR3 is 14 residues long. CDR3 sequence reads: CASRLTGGQETQYF. For the CDR3, the DNA is TGTGCCAGCAGATTGACAGGGGGCCAAGAGACCCAGTACTTC. Variable domain in full (rest from reference TRBV7-9 and TRBJ2-5): DTGVSQNPRHKITKRGQNVTFRCDPISEHNRLYWYRQTLGQGPEFLTYFQNEAQLEKSRLLSDRFSAERPKGSFSTLEIQRTEQGDSAMYLCASRLTGGQETQYFGPGTRLLVL.

The CDR3 DNA is TGTGCCAGCAGCCCACTGCCGGGACAGGGCCGCTATGGCTACACCTTC. Encoded protein: CASSPLPGQGRYGYTF. The V gene is TRBV7-8, the J gene TRBJ1-2; 9 nucleotides line up with TRBD1. From germline, CDR1 is SGHVS and CDR2 FQNEAQ. CDR3 length: 16 residues. The junction had 11 bases not matched to a gene; V was cut back by 5 bases and J by 4 bases.

This clone has a single count. DNA for the CDR3: TGTGCCAGTAGCCCGGGTGGATCATCCTACAATGAGCAGTTCTTC. Translated: CASSPGGSSYNEQFF. The V and J genes are TRBV19 and TRBJ2-1; no clear D. CDR3 length: 15 residues. Trimming removed 6 bases at V and 1 base at J, with 13 bases between. Germline values: CDR1 LNHDA, CDR2 SQIVND (reference sequence).

This chain joins TRBV18 and TRBJ1-1, with unresolved D. CDR1 is KGHSH and CDR2 is LQKENI in the germline V gene. This CDR3 contains 16 residues. Trimming stripped 3 bases from V and 3 bases from J, with 17 bases between. The CDR3 loop is CASSPGAANFYTEAFF. In DNA form, the CDR3 reads TGTGCCAGCTCACCCGGAGCAGCAAATTTTTACACTGAAGCTTTCTTT.

This clone was recorded once. The chain employs TRBV5-1 and TRBJ2-2; no reliable D call. Trimming removed 3 bases at V and 2 bases at J, with 14 bases between. From germline, CDR1 is SGHRS and CDR2 YFSETQ. This CDR3 contains 16 residues. CDR3 residues: CASSYLTTHNTGELFF. The DNA for the CDR3 is TGCGCCAGCAGCTACCTGACGACACATAACACCGGGGAGCTGTTTTTT.

This sequence joins TRBV5-1 and TRBJ1-1; D is uncertain. Germline values: CDR1 SGHRS, CDR2 YFSETQ. The ends were cut back, 4 bases at V and 1 base at J, with 8 bases in the middle. The CDR3 covers 13 residues. CDR3 residues: CASSLFGNTEAFF. CDR3 DNA sequence: TGCGCCAGCAGCCTATTTGGGAACACTGAAGCTTTCTTT.

This chain uses TRBV2 with TRBJ2-2; TRBD2 matches at 7 bases. Trimming removed 4 bases from V and 7 bases from J; junction bases left unmatched: 0. CDR3 length equals 12 residues. Germline lookup yields CDR1 SNHLY and CDR2 FYNNEI. CDR3 region: CASSGGGGELFF. CDR3 nucleotides: TGTGCCAGCAGTGGGGGGGGCGGGGAGCTGTTTTTT.

The rearrangement links TRBV4-2 to TRBJ2-3; TRBD1 might be the D (6 bases). V was pared by 3 bases and J by 0 bases, with 13 bases between. The CDR3 runs 16 residues. Per germline, CDR1 LGHNA and CDR2 YNFKEQ. CDR3 loop: CASSQTWDTSTDTQYF. CDR3 sequence (DNA): TGTGCCAGCAGCCAGACCTGGGACACGAGCACAGATACGCAGTATTTT.

This clone was counted only a few times. DNA of the CDR3: TGTGCCAGTAGTATTGGCGACAGGGTAACGGCTCAGCCCCAGCATTTT. It codes for CASSIGDRVTAQPQHF. The rearrangement joins TRBV19 to TRBJ1-5; the match to TRBD1 covers 7 bases. V lost 3 bases to trimming and J lost 6 bases; unmatched junction nucleotides: 11. Germline CDR1 and CDR2: LNHDA and SQIVND (reference sequence). The length of the CDR3 is 16 residues.

V is TRBV4-1 and J is TRBJ2-1; TRBD2 matches at 7 bases. The CDR3 has 20 amino acids. The germline gives CDR1 MGHRA, CDR2 YSYEKL. With 0 bases clipped from V and 3 bases from J, the junction kept 17 bases outside the gene matches. As DNA, the CDR3 is TGCGCCAGCAGCCAAGATCTGGTCCGATCTGGCGGGGGTAGCTACAATGAGCAGTTCTTC. This encodes CASSQDLVRSGGGSYNEQFF.

The V call is TRBV7-8, the J call TRBJ2-2; TRBD1 matches 8 bases. The germline V gene encodes CDR1 SGHVS and CDR2 FQNEAQ. The CDR3 has 14 residues. The trim removed 5 bases at V and 5 bases at J, leaving 4 bases unmatched. CDR3 sequence reads: CASSPRQGTGELFF. The DNA of the CDR3 is TGTGCCAGCAGCCCGCGACAGGGGACCGGGGAGCTGTTTTTT.

This clone was counted a few times. The V gene is TRBV6-5, the J gene TRBJ2-7; no reliable D call. There are 12 residues in the CDR3. Trimming took 6 bases from V and 2 from J, leaving 8 bases between them. CDR1 is MNHEY, CDR2 SVGAGI, per germline. The CDR3 DNA reads TGTGCCAGCAGAAGGAGTACCTACGAGCAGTACTTC. As protein: CASRRSTYEQYF.

The V call is TRBV28, the J call TRBJ2-2; 8 bases line up with TRBD1. CDR3 length equals 13 residues. Losses at the gene ends were 8 bases for V and 7 bases for J; bases not matched to a gene: 6. Germline lookup yields CDR1 MDHEN and CDR2 SYDVKM. The CDR3 region has the DNA TGTGCCAGCCGGGCAGGGGGCGGCGGGGAGCTGTTTTTT. It is translated as CASRAGGGGELFF.

The chain joins TRBV3-1 (or the pseudogene TRBV3-2) to TRBJ2-7; 9 bases are shared with TRBD2. Losses at the gene ends were 3 bases for V and 2 bases for J; bases not matched to a gene: 5. Germline CDR1 LGHDT, CDR2 YNNKEL (reference sequence). The CDR3 length is 15 residues. This CDR3 is CASSQSGGYTYEQYF. Written as DNA, the CDR3 is TGTGCCAGCAGCCAGAGCGGGGGGTATACCTACGAGCAGTACTTC.

The chain recombines TRBV7-2 with TRBJ1-1; 12 nucleotides align to TRBD1. CDR3 length: 16 amino acids. Trimming took 5 bases from V and 1 from J; bases not matched to a gene: 5. Germline V gives CDR1 SGHTA, CDR2 FQGNSA. The CDR3 region is CASSGGQGAGNTEAFF. In DNA, the CDR3 is TGTGCCAGCAGCGGGGGACAGGGGGCGGGGAACACTGAAGCTTTCTTT.

The chain has TRBV7-9 and TRBJ2-1; D unclear. This CDR3 is 14 amino acids long. Germline values: CDR1 SEHNR, CDR2 FQNEAQ (reference sequence). Between the trimmed V and J ends, which lost 9 bases and 1 base, there was a span of 13 bases. This chain's CDR3 is CASGVGRSYNEQFF. CDR3 bases: TGTGCCAGTGGTGTGGGCCGGTCCTACAATGAGCAGTTCTTC.

The chain joins TRBV2 to TRBJ2-7; the match to TRBD1 covers 9 bases. The CDR3 contains 13 residues. V shed 9 bases and J 6 bases; nucleotides not matched to a gene: 9. Looked up from germline, CDR1 is SNHLY and CDR2 is FYNNEI. The CDR3 coding sequence is TGTGCCAGTAACCGGGACAGGGACAGCGAGCAGTACTTC. It specifies CASNRDRDSEQYF.

This clone was picked up a small number of times. V gene TRBV7-2 combines with J gene TRBJ2-1; a possible D gene is TRBD1 (6 bases). This CDR3 contains 15 residues. The V gene's germline CDR1 is SGHTA and CDR2 FQGNSA. V was trimmed by 3 bases and J by 4 bases, leaving 13 bases between them. DNA for the CDR3: TGTGCCAGCAGCTTCGACAGGAGAAATTACAATGAGCAGTTCTTC. Its protein is CASSFDRRNYNEQFF.

The genes are TRBV7-3 and TRBJ1-2; D uncertain. Germline V lookup: CDR1 SGHTA, CDR2 FQGTGA. This CDR3 spans 14 amino acids. Trimming shortened V by 2 bases and J by 3 bases, and 10 bases separated the two germline ends. The CDR3, as DNA: TGTGCCAGCAGCTTAGGCAGAATGGACTATGGCTACACCTTC. As protein: CASSLGRMDYGYTF. Based on the CDR3 plus reference TRBV7-3 and TRBJ1-2, the full variable domain is GAGVSQTPSNKVTEKGKYVELRCDPISGHTALYWYRQSLGQGPEFLIYFQGTGAADDSGLPNDRFFAVRPEGSVSTLKIQRTERGDSAVYLCASSLGRMDYGYTFGSGTRLTVV.